Here is one TCR beta chain with its context. This clonotype has ten or more counts. The antigen it recognizes is unknown. No qualities accompany the bases; no much larger clone lies one base away. Receptor amplification or capture employed 5' RACE. The reads were generated on a NextSeq 500. Unique molecular identifiers were attached to individual cDNA molecules in the TCR library protocol so that sequencing error and PCR bias could be corrected. TCR alpha and beta chains were both sequenced, and the abundances of alpha and beta sequences in each sample were closely correlated with each other. As for the authors' bioinformatics: Decombinator V4 was used to annotate the V gene, J gene and CDR3 of the TCR sequences. TCRs were defined as expanded if a significant change between any two time points was detected under a Poisson model with p below 0.0001. TCR abundances were normalised to the total number of TCRs sequenced per sample and were expressed as counts per million. TRAV1-2 paired with TRAJ12, TRAJ20 or TRAJ33 defined MAIT TCRs, while TRAV10 paired with TRAJ18 defined iNKT TCRs. A search of VDJdb, accessed on 1 November 2021, was run for TCRs annotated to CMV, EBV and SARS-CoV-2, with TCRs annotated for multiple antigens excluded. The raw public reads went through TCRdb reprocessing: fastp at Q25, MiXCR clone calling, in-frame beta chains kept. Here each entry gathers all rows of one CDR3 protein and keeps the most common genes and DNA. The V and J calls and clone size are TCRdb's, not the authors'. In all, the sample holds about 48,000 distinct CDR3 sequences, and more than 6.5% of those were seen once. The ten largest clonotypes hold around 6.1% of the sample.

This was a case-control study nested in a cohort of healthcare workers in London, UK, who had nasopharyngeal swab PCR tests and blood samples taken every week. Healthcare workers were recruited between 23 and 31 March 2020, during the week of the UK lockdown, and were followed weekly for up to about 15 weeks. These data originate in a study of early T cells in non-severe SARS-CoV-2 infection listed by TCRdb under 2021. With regard to the full study: Because TCR sequencing was done on bulk RNA from unsorted whole blood, the alpha and beta chains could not be paired.

CDR1 and CDR2 were assigned from the germline V gene as SGHTA and FQGNSA. V and J are truncated by 7 bases and 0 bases respectively, leaving an intervening sequence of 8 bases. Taken from cysteine to phenylalanine, the CDR3 has 13 residues. The only DNA kept is the CDR3, 39 bases in frame from the first base. Results and caveats for the whole study, not just this receptor: VDJdb matching was skewed toward anti-spike CD8 responses and likely underestimated virus-specific expansions by missing private and CD4 specificities.

Material for sequencing was whole blood. This receptor was taken from an adult who was a healthcare worker with PCR-confirmed SARS-CoV-2 infection or an uninfected control (not recorded which). The sequence links TRBV7-2 to TRBJ2-3, with the D segment identity uncertain. The DNA is as follows: TGTGCCAGCAACCATGACAGCACAGATACGCAGTATTTT. Its translation reads: CASNHDSTDTQYF. The CDR3, completed at both ends by the reference TRBV7-2 and TRBJ2-3 genes, gives the full variable domain GAGVSQSPSNKVTEKGKDVELRCDPISGHTALYWYRQSLGQGLEFLIYFQGNSAPDKSGLPSDRFSAERTGGSVSTLTIQRTQQEDSAVYLCASNHDSTDTQYFGPGTRLTVL.